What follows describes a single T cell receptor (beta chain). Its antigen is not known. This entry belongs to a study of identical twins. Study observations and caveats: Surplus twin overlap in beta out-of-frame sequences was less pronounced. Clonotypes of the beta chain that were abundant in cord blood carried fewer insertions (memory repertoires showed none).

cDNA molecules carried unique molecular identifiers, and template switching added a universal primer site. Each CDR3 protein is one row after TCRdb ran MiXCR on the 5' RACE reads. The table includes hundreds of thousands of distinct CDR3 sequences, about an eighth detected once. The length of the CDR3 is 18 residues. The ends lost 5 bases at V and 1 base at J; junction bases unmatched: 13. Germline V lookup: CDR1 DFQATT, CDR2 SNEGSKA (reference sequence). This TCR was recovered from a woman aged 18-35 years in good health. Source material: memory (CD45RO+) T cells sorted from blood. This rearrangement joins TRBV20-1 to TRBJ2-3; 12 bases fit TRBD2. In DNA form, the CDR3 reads TGCAGTGCTCCTACTAGCGGGGGGTCTCCTAGTGGCACAGATACGCAGTATTTT. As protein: CSAPTSGGSPSGTDTQYF.